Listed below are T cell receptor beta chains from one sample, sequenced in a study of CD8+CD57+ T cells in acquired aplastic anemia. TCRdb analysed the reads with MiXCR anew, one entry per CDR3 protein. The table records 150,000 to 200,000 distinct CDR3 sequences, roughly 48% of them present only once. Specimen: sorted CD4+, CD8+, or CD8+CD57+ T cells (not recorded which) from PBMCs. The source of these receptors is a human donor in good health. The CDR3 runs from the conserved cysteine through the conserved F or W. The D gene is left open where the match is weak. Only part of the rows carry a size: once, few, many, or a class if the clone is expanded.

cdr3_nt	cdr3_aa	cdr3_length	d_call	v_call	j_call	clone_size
TGTGCCAGCAGTTTCCGGGGTGTTGGGGAGACCCAGTACTTC	CASSFRGVGETQYF	14	.	TRBV12-3/TRBV12-4	TRBJ2-5	many
TGTGCCATCAGTCCGGGACAGAACCTAGAGACCCAGTACTTC	CAISPGQNLETQYF	14	TRBD1	TRBV10-3	TRBJ2-5	.
TGTGCCACCAGCAGCTTTTACGACTCCTACGAGCAGTACTTC	CATSSFYDSYEQYF	14	.	TRBV15	TRBJ2-7	.
TGCAGCGTCGGGACGTCCACAGATACGCAGTATTTT	CSVGTSTDTQYF	12	.	TRBV29-1	TRBJ2-3	many
TGTGCCAGCAGCTTACTGGACGGGGGTCGATTGAACACTGAAGCTTTCTTT	CASSLLDGGRLNTEAFF	17	.	TRBV11-1	TRBJ1-1	.
TGTGCCAGCAGTCCGACAGCTGACGATGAGCAGCTCTTC	CASSPTADDEQLF	13	.	TRBV6-4	TRBJ2-1	once
TGTGCCAGCAGCCCCCGGACGTCGGGGGGCCTAAAGAACACTGAAGCTTTCTTT	CASSPRTSGGLKNTEAFF	18	.	TRBV7-2	TRBJ1-1	many
TGTGCCAGCAGTTCTCTAGCGGGAGTCGTAAATGAGCAGTTCTTC	CASSSLAGVVNEQFF	15	TRBD2	TRBV28	TRBJ2-1	.
TGTGCCAGCAGCCCCCCTGGGCAGGGAAGAGAGACCCAGTACTTC	CASSPPGQGRETQYF	15	.	TRBV7-9	TRBJ2-5	.
TGCACCCCCCGCCCCAGGACAGGGGATGGCTACACCTTC	CTPRPRTGDGYTF	13	TRBD1	TRBV20-1	TRBJ1-2	.
TGTGCCAGCAGTGCCGAGCGGGAGGTCTCCTACGAGCAGTACTTC	CASSAEREVSYEQYF	15	TRBD2	TRBV2	TRBJ2-7	many
TGTGCCAGCAGCCAGGGACTAGCGGGACAAGAGACCCAGTACTTC	CASSQGLAGQETQYF	15	TRBD2	TRBV7-2	TRBJ2-5	.
TGCAGTGCTAGACAGCCTAGCACAGATACGCAGTATTTT	CSARQPSTDTQYF	13	.	TRBV20-1	TRBJ2-3	.
TGCGCCAGCAGCTTGGAACTAGCGGGAGGCTACGAGCAGTACTTC	CASSLELAGGYEQYF	15	TRBD2	TRBV5-1	TRBJ2-7	.
TGTGCCAGCAGCCCGACAGGGATGGATGGCTACACCTTC	CASSPTGMDGYTF	13	TRBD1	TRBV14	TRBJ1-2	many
TGTGCCAGCACCCTTTTTAGGGACCCTTATTCACCCCTCCACTTT	CASTLFRDPYSPLHF	15	.	TRBV7-9	TRBJ1-6	many
TGTGCCAGCAGCTTCGGCAGGGCCACTGAAGCTTTCTTT	CASSFGRATEAFF	13	.	TRBV7-2	TRBJ1-1	.
TGTGCCAGCAGTGAAGTGAGTAGGACGGGGGCCGCGCAGTATTTT	CASSEVSRTGAAQYF	15	.	TRBV25-1	TRBJ2-3	many
TGTGCCTCTGCTGGTAGCGGAAAAGACTACGAGCAGTACTTC	CASAGSGKDYEQYF	14	.	TRBV10-3	TRBJ2-7	.
TGTGCCAGCAGCTTAAGGGGGGGCCTCCCCTACTCTGGGGCCAACGTCCTGACTTTC	CASSLRGGLPYSGANVLTF	19	.	TRBV7-3	TRBJ2-6	many
TGCAGCGTTGAAGGAGTTCGGGGACAGGGTGTGCGTGGCTACACCTTC	CSVEGVRGQGVRGYTF	16	TRBD1	TRBV29-1	TRBJ1-2	.
TGTGCCAGCAGGACGGACAGGGCTAGCAATCAGCCCCAGCATTTT	CASRTDRASNQPQHF	15	TRBD1	TRBV2	TRBJ1-5	many
TGTGCCAGCAGCTTAGTATTCGCTGAAGCTTTCTTT	CASSLVFAEAFF	12	.	TRBV7-2	TRBJ1-1	many
TGTGCCAGCAGAAGAGTAATTAACACCGGGGAGCTGTTTTTT	CASRRVINTGELFF	14	.	TRBV27	TRBJ2-2	.
TGCAGCGTCCTCGGGGGTTTGGACACCGGGGAGCTGTTTTTT	CSVLGGLDTGELFF	14	.	TRBV29-1	TRBJ2-2	.
TGTGCCAGCAGTTTAGCCCCCGATCCAGGGACCCAGTACTTC	CASSLAPDPGTQYF	14	.	TRBV24-1	TRBJ2-5	.